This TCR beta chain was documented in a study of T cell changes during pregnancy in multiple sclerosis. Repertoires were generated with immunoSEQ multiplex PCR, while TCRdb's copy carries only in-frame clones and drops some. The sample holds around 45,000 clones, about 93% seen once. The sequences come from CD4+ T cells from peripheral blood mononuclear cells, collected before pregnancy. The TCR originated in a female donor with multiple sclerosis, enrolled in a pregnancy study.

In nucleotides, the CDR3 is TGTGCCATCCCCTCCGGGCAGGGGTCCGGGGAGCTGTTTTTT. It is translated as CAIPSGQGSGELFF. V gene TRBV2 combines with J gene TRBJ2-2, with D perhaps matching TRBD1 (6 bases). The V gene lost 10 bases and the J gene lost 6 bases, with 18 bases spanning the gap. Germline V gene sequence: CDR1 SNHLY, CDR2 FYNNEI. The CDR3 totals 14 residues.